The T cell receptor (beta chain) described here comes from a study of blood T cells in healthy people across ages. There are 12 residues in the CDR3. Germline V CDR1 and CDR2: SNHLY, FYNNEI. Trimming shortened V by 0 bases and J by 9 bases, and 6 bases separated the two germline ends. A second about 6 to 12 cycle PCR used barcoded and J-beta primers. Individual samples furnished no less than 2.5 million CDR3-containing paired-end reads apiece. MiXCR was run by TCRdb on the 5' RACE reads, yielding one entry per CDR3 protein. The table has 580,000 or so distinct CDR3 sequences, roughly 48% seen once. The V call is TRBV2, the J call TRBJ2-1; D not resolved. This TCR was sampled from a man older than 75 in good health. The sample comprised blood. CDR3 sequence reads: CASSEARVEQFF. CDR3 nucleotide sequence: TGTGCCAGCAGTGAAGCCCGGGTTGAGCAGTTCTTC.